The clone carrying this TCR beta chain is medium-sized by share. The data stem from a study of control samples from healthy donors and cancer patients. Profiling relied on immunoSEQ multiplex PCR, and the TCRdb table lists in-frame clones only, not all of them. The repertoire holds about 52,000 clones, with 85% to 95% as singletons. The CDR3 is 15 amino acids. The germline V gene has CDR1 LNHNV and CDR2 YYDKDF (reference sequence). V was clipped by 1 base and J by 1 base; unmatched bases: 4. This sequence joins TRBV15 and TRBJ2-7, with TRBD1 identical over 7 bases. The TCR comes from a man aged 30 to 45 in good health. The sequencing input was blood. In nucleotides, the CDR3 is TGTGCCACCAGCAGAGTGGCAGGGGGATCCTACGAGCAGTACTTC. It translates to CATSRVAGGSYEQYF.